The 6 T cell receptor beta chains given below trace back to one sample, sequenced in a study of shared clonotypes between healthy human individuals. Generated by immunoSEQ multiplex PCR, the TCRdb table keeps only in-frame clones and is missing some. Of 2,100,000 or so clones listed, approximately 95% are singletons. Sequencing was carried out using naive CD4+ T cells sorted from blood. Subset of the sample: CD45RA+ positively selected. The receptors stem from a man between 18 and 29 years old in good health.

The rearrangement links TRBV6-1 to TRBJ1-2, with a possible D match to TRBD1 (5 bases). Trimming shortened V by 2 bases and J by 3 bases, and 13 bases separated the two germline ends. This CDR3 spans 15 amino acids. The germline V gene has CDR1 MNHNS and CDR2 SASEGT. This CDR3 is CASSEWPGGHYGYTF. DNA of the CDR3: TGTGCCAGCAGTGAATGGCCTGGGGGTCACTATGGCTACACCTTC.

This chain joins TRBV7-9 and TRBJ2-3; 9 positions match TRBD2. The CDR3 has 15 residues. CDR1 SEHNR and CDR2 FQNEAQ come from the germline V gene (reference sequence). J was trimmed by 2 bases and V by 4 bases; bases with no gene match: 4. CDR3 nucleotide sequence: TGTGCCAGCAGCTCTAGCGGGGCGAACACAGATACGCAGTATTTT. Translation: CASSSSGANTDTQYF. Full variable domain (missing parts from reference TRBV7-9 and TRBJ2-3): DTGVSQNPRHKITKRGQNVTFRCDPISEHNRLYWYRQTLGQGPEFLTYFQNEAQLEKSRLLSDRFSAERPKGSFSTLEIQRTEQGDSAMYLCASSSSGANTDTQYFGPGTRLTVL.

The chain links TRBV9 to TRBJ2-1; 15 positions agree with TRBD2. This CDR3 comprises 18 residues. J lost 1 base, V lost 0 bases, and 2 bases had no gene match. Germline V lookup: CDR1 SGDLS, CDR2 YYNGEE. The CDR3 sequence: CASSVVGLAGGSYNEQFF. The CDR3 nucleotides are TGTGCCAGCAGCGTAGTGGGACTAGCGGGAGGATCCTACAATGAGCAGTTCTTC.

V and J are TRBV5-4 and TRBJ2-1; D is perhaps TRBD1 or TRBD2 (5 bases each). The CDR3 sequence is 15 residues long. V gave up 0 bases and J gave up 8 bases, with 15 bases separating them. CDR1 is SGHNT and CDR2 is YYREEE in the germline V gene (reference sequence). The CDR3 region has the DNA TGTGCCAGCAGCTTGGACCCGGCGAGGGGCGATGAGCAGTTCTTC. Protein sequence: CASSLDPARGDEQFF.

The chain carries TRBV5-4 and TRBJ2-7; 7 bases line up with TRBD1. J gave up 2 bases and V 2 bases, and 1 base lay outside the gene matches. The length of the CDR3 is 13 residues. Germline V gene lookup returns CDR1 SGHNT and CDR2 YYREEE (reference sequence). CDR3 protein: CASSFQGAYEQYF. The CDR3 bases are TGTGCCAGCAGCTTTCAGGGGGCCTACGAGCAGTACTTC.

This clone occurred once. Other nucleotide sequences in the sample specify the same CDR3. This sequence joins TRBV6-5 and TRBJ1-5; 7 nucleotides match TRBD1. The J segment lost 4 bases and the V segment lost 0 bases, leaving 3 bases of the junction unmatched. CDR1 MNHEY and CDR2 SVGAGI come from the germline V gene. The CDR3 consists of 15 residues. The CDR3: CASSYSAGGNQPQHF. The CDR3, as DNA: TGTGCCAGCAGTTACTCAGCAGGGGGGAATCAGCCCCAGCATTTT.